The 2 T cell receptor beta chains below all came from one sample that was sequenced in a study of T cell repertoires in cytomegalovirus infection. TCRdb re-called the reads with MiXCR, one entry per CDR3 protein. The sample holds hundreds of thousands of distinct CDR3 sequences, about 33% seen once. No antigen is known for these receptors. This specimen consisted of cultured PBMCs, obtained from culture after CMV antigen stimulation. The receptors were gathered from a human donor in good health (CMV status not recorded). Some clones in this sample may be carry-over from other donors' samples.

With respect to this clonotype: A junction end diverges from the germline sequence, so it may reflect a read error. The gene calls are TRBV28 and TRBJ2-5; 8 bases are a match to TRBD2. Germline lookup yields CDR1 MDHEN and CDR2 SYDVKM. The CDR3 covers 12 residues. The CDR3 nucleotides read TGTGCCAGCAGTTCGGGGGGGCAGACCCAGTGCTTC. It is translated as CASSSGGQTQCF.

The gene calls are TRBV28 and TRBJ1-5; D is uncertain. The germline V and J ends were trimmed by 5 bases and 6 bases, with 20 bases remaining between them. The CDR3 loop spans 16 amino acids. The V gene's germline CDR1 is MDHEN and CDR2 SYDVKM. As DNA, the CDR3 is TGTGCCAGCAGTCATTGGCAAATGGAGGAGGGTCAGCCCCAGCATTTT. Translated, it gives CASSHWQMEEGQPQHF.